These 31 T cell receptor beta chains originate from one sample sequenced in a study of cytotoxic CD8 clonotypes in ibrutinib-treated CLL (dated by TCRdb to the early 2020s). Library generation was performed with the immunoSEQ multiplex PCR assay. This immuneACCESS table, as held by TCRdb, lists in-frame sequences with V and J called but not all clones. Of the missing ones, under half trace to an unresolved V gene in checked studies; the others have no known cause. Across this sample there are 200,000 to 250,000 clones, with 60% to 75% seen only once. About 16% of the sample is in the top ten clones. The time point label of this sample denotes: approximately 25 months on ibrutinib. The sequenced sample was PBMCs, obtained after 24 months of ibrutinib treatment. The receptors here all came from a human donor with chronic lymphocytic leukemia.

The rearrangement uses TRBV28 and TRBJ2-7, with 9 bases aligning to TRBD1. The V and J ends lost 7 bases and 6 bases, in that order; junction bases with no gene match: 10. Germline loops: CDR1 MDHEN, CDR2 SYDVKM. This CDR3 has 14 amino acids. The chain's CDR3 is CASTYGTGQVEQYF. CDR3 nucleotides: TGTGCCAGCACCTACGGGACAGGGCAAGTCGAGCAGTACTTC.

This chain joins TRBV9 and TRBJ1-3, with a tentative D call TRBD1 (5 bases). Germline V gene lookup returns CDR1 SGDLS and CDR2 YYNGEE. The V end lost 1 base, the J end lost 1 base, and 12 bases lay between the germline ends. The CDR3 is 16 residues long. CDR3 residues: CASSVFSGSSGNTIYF. The CDR3 DNA is TGTGCCAGCAGCGTATTTTCAGGGTCATCTGGAAACACCATATATTTT. The variable domain in full, with the rest retrieved from reference TRBV9 and TRBJ1-3, is DSGVTQTPKHLITATGQRVTLRCSPRSGDLSVYWYQQSLDQGLQFLIQYYNGEERAKGNILERFSAQQFPDLHSELNLSSLELGDSALYFCASSVFSGSSGNTIYFGEGSWLTVV.

This rearrangement joins TRBV2 to TRBJ2-3; no firm D call. The V gene's germline CDR1 is SNHLY and CDR2 FYNNEI. V was cut by 2 bases and J by 5 bases, with 5 bases left in between. The CDR3 runs 12 residues. CDR3 in amino acids: CASSEREDTQYF. In DNA, the CDR3 is TGTGCCAGCAGTGAAAGGGAAGATACGCAGTATTTT.

The chain joins TRBV27 to TRBJ2-7, with a weak D call TRBD2 (6 bases). The CDR3 is 14 residues long. V was clipped by 3 bases and J by 7 bases, with 16 bases between them. Looked up from germline, CDR1 is MNHEY and CDR2 is SMNVEV (reference sequence). The DNA for the CDR3 is TGTGCCAGCAGTTTGGGCTCGGGAGTACGTGAGCAGTACTTC. It codes for CASSLGSGVREQYF.

The chain employs TRBV19 and TRBJ2-3, with 9 bases that match TRBD2. The V and J ends lost 0 bases and 1 base, in that order; junction bases with no gene match: 11. The CDR3 length is 19 residues. CDR1 is LNHDA, CDR2 SQIVND, per germline (reference sequence). CDR3 residues: CASSIDLTETSGGTDTQYF. DNA for the CDR3: TGTGCCAGTAGTATAGATCTCACTGAGACTAGCGGAGGCACAGATACGCAGTATTTT.

This clone was seen a few times. V is TRBV7-2 and J is TRBJ2-2; D remains ambiguous. The CDR3 totals 13 residues. V was shortened by 5 bases and J by 8 bases, with 12 bases between the two germline ends. Germline CDR1 is SGHTA and CDR2 is FQGNSA. The CDR3 spells CASSQTVVGELFF. CDR3 DNA sequence: TGTGCCAGCAGCCAAACGGTTGTAGGGGAGCTGTTTTTT.

This clone was picked up one time. The rearrangement links TRBV5-1 to TRBJ1-2; no reliable D call. Trimming stripped 5 bases from V and 8 bases from J, with 16 bases between. Germline-derived CDR1 and CDR2 are SGHRS and YFSETQ. The CDR3 runs 13 residues. The DNA for the CDR3 is TGCGCCAGCAGTTTCGAGGCTGGGATCGGCTACACCTTC. Protein product: CASSFEAGIGYTF.

V gene TRBV4-1 combines with J gene TRBJ2-4; D is uncertain. Trimming shortened V by 0 bases and J by 6 bases, and 12 bases separated the two germline ends. This CDR3 spans 15 amino acids. Germline V lookup: CDR1 MGHRA, CDR2 YSYEKL. The CDR3 sequence is CASSQEYAKGNIQYF. CDR3 nucleotides: TGCGCCAGCAGCCAAGAATACGCGAAGGGAAACATTCAGTACTTC.

This chain connects TRBV9 to TRBJ1-1; D remains ambiguous. The CDR3 covers 14 residues. Trimming took off 3 bases at V and 4 bases at J, with 13 bases between the two ends. The germline gives CDR1 SGDLS, CDR2 YYNGEE. The DNA for the CDR3 is TGTGCCAGCAGCGACCGGACGGTCCCCACTGAAGCTTTCTTT. Translation: CASSDRTVPTEAFF.

A single count supports this clone. The V call is TRBV11-1, the J call TRBJ1-1, with no clear D. Deletions cut 2 bases from V and 7 bases from J, with 11 bases between. CDR1 is SGHAT, CDR2 FQDESV, per germline (reference sequence). The CDR3 contains 13 residues. Written as DNA, the CDR3 is TGTGCCAGCAGCTTATTCGGGTCTCTTGAAGCTTTCTTT. Its translation is CASSLFGSLEAFF.

The chain couples TRBV28 to TRBJ2-7, with 8 bases that match TRBD1. The V gene end was trimmed by 6 bases and the J gene end by 2 bases; junction bases not matched to a gene: 9. Germline CDR1 and CDR2: MDHEN and SYDVKM. CDR3 size: 15 residues. DNA for the CDR3: TGTGCCAGCAGCAGCGGACAGGGTGGAGCCTACGAGCAGTACTTC. Amino acids: CASSSGQGGAYEQYF.

The chain couples TRBV7-9 to TRBJ2-7; D gene ambiguous. Germline CDR1 is SEHNR and CDR2 is FQNEAQ (reference sequence). With 3 bases removed from V and 0 bases from J, the gap between germline ends came to 6 bases. The CDR3 contains 13 residues. The CDR3: CASSLESSYEQYF. The CDR3 DNA is TGTGCCAGCAGCTTGGAGAGCTCCTACGAGCAGTACTTC.

The chain is built from TRBV9 and TRBJ2-1; D is unresolved. V lost 6 bases, J lost 3 bases, and 13 bases lay in between. CDR1 is SGDLS, CDR2 YYNGEE, per germline. The CDR3 is 14 amino acids. The CDR3 loop reads CASNSISNYNEQFF. In DNA, the CDR3 is TGTGCCAGCAACAGTATTTCCAACTACAATGAGCAGTTCTTC.

This sequence joins TRBV4-1 and TRBJ2-7; D perhaps matches TRBD2 (5 bases). Per germline, CDR1 MGHRA and CDR2 YSYEKL. V gave up 0 bases and J gave up 7 bases, with 22 bases separating them. This CDR3 has 17 residues. CDR3 sequence: CASSQEPAGRWAGEQYF. The CDR3 DNA sequence: TGCGCCAGCAGCCAAGAACCCGCCGGACGTTGGGCGGGTGAGCAGTACTTC.

This rearrangement joins TRBV19 to TRBJ2-3; D is unclear. The CDR3 length is 14 residues. Germline values: CDR1 LNHDA, CDR2 SQIVND (reference sequence). The V end was cut by 6 bases, the J end by 2 bases, with 12 bases between. CDR3 bases: TGTGCCAGTAGCCCAGGTCCCTACACAGATACGCAGTATTTT. It translates to CASSPGPYTDTQYF.

In DNA form, the CDR3 reads TGTGCCAGCAGCGAAACGACAGGCTTAGGCACCGGGGAGCTGTTTTTT. Encoded protein: CASSETTGLGTGELFF. The chain joins TRBV25-1 to TRBJ2-2; D may be TRBD1 (6 bases). The CDR3 length is 16 residues. V lost 6 bases, J lost 4 bases, and 18 bases lay in between. Germline V lookup: CDR1 MGHDK, CDR2 SYGVNS.

The CDR3 sequence: CASSSLLGANTGELFF. The CDR3 nucleotides read TGTGCCAGCAGCTCCCTTCTCGGGGCGAACACCGGGGAGCTGTTTTTT. The gene calls are TRBV7-3 and TRBJ2-2; a weak D match, TRBD2 (5 bases). The CDR3 contains 16 residues. The germline V and J ends were trimmed by 4 bases and 0 bases, with 12 bases remaining between them. Germline CDR1 reads SGHTA; CDR2 reads FQGTGA.

The chain combines TRBV30 with TRBJ2-7, with unresolved D. The germline V gene encodes CDR1 GTSNPN and CDR2 SVGIG (reference sequence). V dropped 1 base and J dropped 2 bases, with 12 bases sitting between them. The CDR3 consists of 14 residues. This CDR3 is CAWSAYSPTYEQYF. CDR3 DNA sequence: TGTGCCTGGAGTGCCTACAGCCCTACCTACGAGCAGTACTTC.

The V gene is TRBV30, the J gene TRBJ2-1; tentatively, D is TRBD2 (5 bases). Trimming removed 1 base at V and 9 bases at J, with 13 bases between. Per the germline V gene, CDR1 is GTSNPN and CDR2 is SVGIG (reference sequence). The CDR3 totals 13 residues. The CDR3 spells CAWSASFRAEQFF. Written as DNA, the CDR3 is TGTGCCTGGAGTGCTAGCTTTAGGGCTGAGCAGTTCTTC.

The chain uses TRBV25-1 and TRBJ2-7, with D unclear. V lost 1 base and J lost 2, with 9 bases in between. Germline assignment: CDR1 MGHDK and CDR2 SYGVNS. The CDR3 length is 14 residues. The CDR3 region has the DNA TGTGCCAGCAGTGAATTGGTTCTTCCCTACGAGCAGTACTTC. Translated, it gives CASSELVLPYEQYF.

The V and J genes are TRBV7-3 and TRBJ2-6; no clear D. Germline loops: CDR1 SGHTA, CDR2 FQGTGA. The CDR3 totals 16 residues. V lost 5 bases to trimming and J lost 2 bases, with 13 bases between them. CDR3: CASSPNKGTGANVLTF. The CDR3 DNA is TGTGCCAGCAGCCCGAACAAGGGAACTGGGGCCAACGTCCTGACTTTC.

Here the CDR3 DNA reads TGCAGCGCCGGAACGGGAGCCACGAGTGGCTACACCTTC. Translating gives CSAGTGATSGYTF. The chain combines TRBV29-1 with TRBJ1-2; D unclear. The V and J ends lost 7 bases and 7 bases respectively, with 19 bases between them. The germline V gene has CDR1 SQVTM and CDR2 ANQGSEA. The CDR3 covers 13 residues.

For this clone: Compared with germline, one end of the junction differs, possibly owing to a read error. The chain couples TRBV29-1 to TRBJ2-1; D unclear. This CDR3 region has 16 residues. Per germline, CDR1 SQVTM and CDR2 ANQGSEA. CDR3 region: CSVDSYRHVSSNEQFF. CDR3 coding DNA: TGCAGCGTGGATTCATACCGACACGTATCCTCCAATGAGCAGTTCTTC.

The gene calls are TRBV9 and TRBJ2-1; TRBD2 matches 8 bases. The ends lost 3 bases at V and 6 bases at J; junction bases unmatched: 11. The germline CDR1 and CDR2 sequences are SGDLS and YYNGEE. The CDR3 spans 16 residues. CDR3 amino acids: CASSAGMGGRTNEQFF. The CDR3 bases are TGTGCCAGCAGCGCCGGGATGGGCGGGAGGACCAATGAGCAGTTCTTC.

The chain couples TRBV6-5 to TRBJ2-7; TRBD1 or TRBD2 may be the D gene (6 bases each). This CDR3 has 13 amino acids. Germline values: CDR1 MNHEY, CDR2 SVGAGI. Trimming took off 4 bases at V and 7 bases at J, with 14 bases between the two ends. The CDR3 reads CASSWPGAREQYF. In DNA form, the CDR3 reads TGTGCCAGCAGTTGGCCGGGGGCGAGGGAGCAGTACTTC.

The sample holds a few counts of this clone. The gene calls are TRBV6-6 and TRBJ1-5; the D gene is possibly TRBD1 (5 bases). The V end lost 6 bases, the J end lost 6 bases, and 12 bases lay between the germline ends. The CDR3 length is 13 residues. Germline values: CDR1 MNHNY, CDR2 SVGAGI (reference sequence). The CDR3 here is CASRATGRQPQHF. The CDR3 DNA sequence: TGTGCCAGCAGAGCGACGGGGCGTCAGCCCCAGCATTTT.

This chain joins TRBV7-9 and TRBJ1-3; D gene ambiguous. CDR1 SEHNR and CDR2 FQNEAQ come from the germline V gene (reference sequence). Trimming left V 5 bases short and J 0 bases short, with 8 bases between. The CDR3 spans 14 residues. Written as DNA, the CDR3 is TGTGCCAGCAGCCGGACCCTCTCTGGAAACACCATATATTTT. Residues: CASSRTLSGNTIYF.

The rearrangement uses TRBV11-1 and TRBJ2-2; 10 bases fit TRBD1. Germline values: CDR1 SGHAT, CDR2 FQDESV (reference sequence). J gave up 6 bases and V 4 bases, and 8 bases lay outside the gene matches. This CDR3 is 16 amino acids long. Here the CDR3 reads CASSSPGQGNAGELFF. CDR3 DNA: TGTGCCAGCAGCTCCCCGGGACAGGGGAATGCCGGGGAGCTGTTTTTT. The full variable domain, rest sourced from reference TRBV11-1 and TRBJ2-2, is EAEVAQSPRYKITEKSQAVAFWCDPISGHATLYWYRQILGQGPELLVQFQDESVVDDSQLPKDRFSAERLKGVDSTLKIQPAELGDSAMYLCASSSPGQGNAGELFFGEGSRLTVL.

The genes are TRBV28 and TRBJ2-2, with 10 bases matching TRBD2. V was pared by 4 bases and J by 6 bases, with 8 bases of the junction left unmatched. Germline V gives CDR1 MDHEN, CDR2 SYDVKM. CDR3 length: 16 residues. The CDR3 sequence is CASSSVLAGDAGELFF. The CDR3 coding sequence is TGTGCCAGCAGTTCCGTCCTAGCGGGAGATGCCGGGGAGCTGTTTTTT.

This clone has just a few counts. The J gene is TRBJ2-1, the V gene TRBV27; 9 nucleotides match TRBD2. CDR1 is MNHEY, CDR2 SMNVEV, per germline (reference sequence). The trim removed 6 bases at V and 4 bases at J, leaving 7 bases unmatched. CDR3 size: 15 residues. The CDR3 spells CASSPASGTYNEQFF. The CDR3 DNA follows: TGTGCCAGCAGCCCGGCTAGCGGGACATACAATGAGCAGTTCTTC.

On this clone itself: This sample also contains other DNA sequences that code for the same CDR3. The chain links TRBV5-1 to TRBJ2-5, with unresolved D. Between the trimmed V and J ends, which lost 0 bases and 5 bases, there was a span of 14 bases. The germline V gene encodes CDR1 SGHRS and CDR2 YFSETQ. The CDR3 is made up of 15 amino acids. CDR3 amino acids: CASSLALAGGETQYF. As DNA, the CDR3 is TGCGCCAGCAGCTTGGCCCTTGCCGGTGGGGAGACCCAGTACTTC.